Below, 26 T cell receptor beta chains from the same sample are listed, as sequenced in a study of T cells expressing NK-cell markers. TCRdb reprocessed the 5' RACE reads and stores each CDR3 protein as one record, lacking DNA. The sample table sets out about 440,000 distinct CDR3 sequences. Material for sequencing was blood T cells: a sorted CD56 or NKG2C T cell subset, CD4+ or CD8+ T cells, or bulk PBMC T cells (not recorded which). These receptor sequences come from a woman between 18 and 70 years old in good health.

The chain recombines TRBV20-1 with TRBJ1-5. The CDR3 consists of 12 residues. Germline V gene lookup returns CDR1 DFQATT and CDR2 SNEGSKA (reference sequence). The CDR3: CSARLGNQPQHF.

This rearrangement joins TRBV6-2 or TRBV6-3 to TRBJ1-5; TCRdb calls TRBD1, which cannot be checked without DNA. Looked up from germline, CDR1 is MNHEY and CDR2 is SVGEGT. The CDR3 consists of 17 residues. CDR3 sequence reads: CASNSRDRVRGNQPQHF.

The chain is built from TRBV27 and TRBJ2-3; TCRdb indicates TRBD1, and absent DNA this call remains unverified. The CDR3 spans 14 residues. Germline lookup yields CDR1 MNHEY and CDR2 SMNVEV (reference sequence). The CDR3 here is CASSLLRAPNTQYF.

This chain uses TRBV18 with TRBJ2-7; the D call from TCRdb, TRBD1, cannot be confirmed without DNA. From germline, CDR1 is KGHSH and CDR2 LQKENI. The CDR3 has 13 residues. CDR3 region: CASYQGQGYEQYF.

This sequence joins TRBV4-3 and TRBJ2-7; there is no DNA to check the TCRdb D call of TRBD1. Germline values: CDR1 LGHNA, CDR2 YSLEER. The CDR3 totals 16 residues. The CDR3 sequence: CASSQVYGDSSYEQYF.

V gene TRBV3-1 combines with J gene TRBJ1-2; TCRdb gives TRBD1 as the D gene, but with no DNA this cannot be confirmed. The CDR3 runs to 14 residues. Germline assignment: CDR1 LGHDT and CDR2 YNNKEL (reference sequence). This CDR3 is CASSPRGHDYGYTF.

The CDR3 region is CATSDPGQKNTGELFF. This chain joins TRBV24-1 and TRBJ2-2; there is no DNA to check the TCRdb D call of TRBD1. This CDR3 is 16 amino acids long. CDR1 and CDR2 (germline): KGHDR, SFDVKD.

The J gene is TRBJ2-3, the V gene TRBV12-3 or TRBV12-4. The CDR3 has 13 residues. CDR3 region: CASSLPYTDTQYF.

This rearrangement joins TRBV4-3 to TRBJ1-5; the TCRdb D gene call, TRBD1, has no DNA to confirm it. The CDR3 contains 16 residues. Per the germline V gene, CDR1 is LGHNA and CDR2 is YSLEER. This CDR3 reads CASSQEEGQGSQPQHF.

J is TRBJ2-5 and V is TRBV4-3; TCRdb indicates TRBD2, and absent DNA this call remains unverified. The CDR3 spans 18 residues. The V gene's germline CDR1 is LGHNA and CDR2 YSLEER. The CDR3 region is CASSQAQVGTSSQETQYF.

The chain links TRBV7-9 to TRBJ1-1. This CDR3 is built from 13 residues. Germline values: CDR1 SEHNR, CDR2 FQNEAQ (reference sequence). The CDR3 reads CASSRDMNTEAFF.

The chain recombines TRBV12-3 or TRBV12-4 with TRBJ1-1; TCRdb's assignment of TRBD1 cannot be checked, as there is no DNA. The CDR3 contains 15 residues. CDR3 sequence reads: CASSRGQGINTEAFF.

J is TRBJ2-2 and V is TRBV20-1; no DNA is available, so the TRBD1 call from TCRdb remains unchecked. The CDR3 sequence is 16 residues long. Germline V gene lookup returns CDR1 DFQATT and CDR2 SNEGSKA (reference sequence). The CDR3 sequence: CSARDQETGGSGELFF.

The chain carries TRBV6-5 and TRBJ2-3. The CDR3 contains 15 residues. CDR1 and CDR2 (germline): MNHEY, SVGAGI. The CDR3 spells CASSYSIVGTDTQYF.

The rearrangement joins TRBV4-2 to TRBJ2-1; lacking DNA, the TRBD1 call made by TCRdb goes unchecked. From germline, CDR1 is LGHNA and CDR2 YNFKEQ. The CDR3 is 14 residues long. The CDR3 reads CASSSSPGFREQFF.

CDR3 region: CATSPAWFNYGYTF. The gene calls are TRBV24-1 and TRBJ1-2. The length of the CDR3 is 14 residues. Per germline, CDR1 KGHDR and CDR2 SFDVKD.

V is TRBV7-2 and J is TRBJ2-7; the D call of TRBD1 rests on TCRdb alone, since no DNA is present to check it. The CDR3 length is 15 residues. Germline-derived CDR1 and CDR2 are SGHTA and FQGNSA. The CDR3 region is CASSSSGQGYYEQYF.

This chain links TRBV27 with TRBJ2-1; lacking DNA, the TRBD2 call made by TCRdb goes unchecked. Germline loops: CDR1 MNHEY, CDR2 SMNVEV (reference sequence). The CDR3 totals 16 residues. CDR3: CASSRGASRWVNEQFF.

The gene calls are TRBV5-1 and TRBJ1-2; TCRdb names TRBD1, which stays unverified in the absence of DNA. CDR1 is SGHRS, CDR2 YFSETQ, per germline. CDR3 length equals 15 residues. CDR3 sequence: CASSGGPGQSGGYTF.

The gene calls are TRBV5-6 and TRBJ2-3; with no DNA, the TCRdb D assignment of TRBD2 cannot be verified. Germline lookup yields CDR1 SGHDT and CDR2 YYEEEE. The CDR3 is 17 residues long. This CDR3 is CASSLALAGVIPDTQYF.

This chain connects TRBV11-2 to TRBJ2-1; TCRdb designates TRBD2, a call that cannot be tested without DNA. This CDR3 region has 16 residues. Germline V gene sequence: CDR1 SGHAT, CDR2 FQNNGV. CDR3 amino acids: CASSRTSEDRYNEQFF.

V usage is TRBV7-2 and J usage is TRBJ1-1. Germline V CDR1 and CDR2: SGHTA, FQGNSA. This CDR3 is built from 11 residues. The chain's CDR3 is CASSPTAEAFF.

The V and J genes are TRBV10-3 and TRBJ2-7; TCRdb calls TRBD2, which cannot be checked without DNA. In germline, CDR1 is ENHRY, CDR2 SYGVKD. The CDR3 consists of 13 residues. CDR3 protein: CAITGPLGGEQYF.

The chain carries TRBV7-2 and TRBJ1-4; TCRdb designates TRBD1, a call that cannot be tested without DNA. Germline CDR1 is SGHTA and CDR2 is FQGNSA. The CDR3 covers 16 residues. CDR3 residues: CASSLERTGTNEKLFF.

This chain uses TRBV7-4 with TRBJ1-5; TCRdb returns TRBD1, unconfirmable since there is no DNA. This CDR3 comprises 15 residues. The germline V gene has CDR1 SGHVT and CDR2 SQSDAQ. CDR3 sequence reads: CASSRRQAMDQPQHF.

The V and J genes are TRBV19 and TRBJ2-1; with no DNA, the TCRdb D assignment of TRBD2 cannot be verified. This CDR3 contains 13 residues. Looked up from germline, CDR1 is LNHDA and CDR2 is SQIVND (reference sequence). CDR3 protein: CASGTRLYNEQFF.